The sample holds many counts of the clone carrying this T cell receptor (beta chain). The antigen is not known. No treatment of any kind had been given to any patient before thyroid surgery. CDR1 is SGHVS, CDR2 FNYEAQ, per germline. The CDR3 loop spans 14 amino acids. Trimming left V 5 bases short and J 3 bases short, with 13 bases between. Authors' methods: The study's classifier, a distant-metastasis tool for papillary thyroid cancer, was built using CDR3 differences across clinicopathological groups. TCRdb reassembled clones from the PCR reads with MiXCR. The authors' filters were not applied to this entry. Of about 26,000 clones in the sample, approximately 24% are singletons; the top ten hold approximately 6%. These data belong to a study of metastatic and nonmetastatic thyroid tumors. Study-wide background: The study looked at repertoires side by side in blood and in tumor or nodule tissue from malignant and benign thyroid patients. General study points: For both blood and tumor, malignant thyroid tumors reportedly showed significantly higher TCR beta diversity than benign nodules did.

V usage is TRBV7-6 and J usage is TRBJ1-2, with D perhaps matching TRBD1 (6 bases). The sample was blood. This clonotype originated in a female donor with papillary thyroid cancer or a benign thyroid nodule (not recorded which). Some clones in this sample may be carry-over from other donors' samples. The chain's CDR3 is CASSRRDTDYGYTF. The CDR3 DNA sequence: TGTGCCAGCAGCCGCCGGGACACAGACTATGGCTACACCTTC.